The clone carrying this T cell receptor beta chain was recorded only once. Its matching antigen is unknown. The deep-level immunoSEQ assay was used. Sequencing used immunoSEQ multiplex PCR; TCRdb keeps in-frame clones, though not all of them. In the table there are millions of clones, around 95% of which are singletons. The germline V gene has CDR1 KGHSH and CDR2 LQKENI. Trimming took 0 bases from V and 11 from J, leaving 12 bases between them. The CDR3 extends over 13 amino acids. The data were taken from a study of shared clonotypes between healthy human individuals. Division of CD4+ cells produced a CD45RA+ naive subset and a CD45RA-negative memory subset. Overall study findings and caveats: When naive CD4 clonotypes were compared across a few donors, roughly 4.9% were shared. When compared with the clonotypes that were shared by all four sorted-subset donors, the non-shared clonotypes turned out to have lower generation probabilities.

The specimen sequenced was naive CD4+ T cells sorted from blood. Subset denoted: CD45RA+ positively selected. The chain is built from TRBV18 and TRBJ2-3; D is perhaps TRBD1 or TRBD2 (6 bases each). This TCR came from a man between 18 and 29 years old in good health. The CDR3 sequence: CASSPPPGGQQYF. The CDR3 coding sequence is TGTGCCAGCTCACCACCGCCCGGGGGACAGCAGTATTTT.